This T cell receptor beta chain comes out of a study of shared clonotypes between healthy human individuals. Turning to the study itself: Researchers drew samples from a couple of women and a few men aged 18 to 49.

In the original analysis: ImmunoSEQ output held junction-only sequences without quality scores, so filtering differed. Only in-frame clones appear in the TCRdb table, and some are missing; sequencing was by immunoSEQ multiplex PCR. D and trimming were read from the DNA, whereas the V and J calls and clone size are those reported in that table. The sample includes roughly 380,000 clones, 96% of them seen just once. Worth noting for this clone: Its antigen remains unidentified.

Study observations and caveats: What naive subsets generally showed was a larger estimated richness than memory subsets showed.

CDR1 and CDR2 (germline): SGHRS, YFSETQ. This CDR3 has 12 residues. V gave up 0 bases and J gave up 7 bases, with 4 bases separating them. The sequencing sample was made of memory CD8+ T cells sorted from blood. As for subset: CD45RO+ cells pooled with CCR7-negative TemRA cells. The receptor was isolated from a young man in good health. The J gene is TRBJ2-2, the V gene TRBV5-1; D not certain. DNA for the CDR3: TGCGCCAGCAGCTTGGGGGTCGGGGAGCTGTTTTTT. Protein product: CASSLGVGELFF.